The next 23 T cell receptor beta chains were all read from a single sample in a study of CD8 T cells in ankylosing spondylitis. One entry per CDR3 protein, called by TCRdb with MiXCR from the 5' RACE reads. The profile covers 100,000 to 150,000 distinct CDR3 sequences, with 9.5% to 12% appearing a single time and less than 5% taken by the ten largest. What was sequenced was blood, either unsorted or a sorted T cell fraction (not recorded which). Receptors were obtained from a female donor with ankylosing spondylitis or in good health (not recorded which).

This clonotype was picked up many times. The chain employs TRBV12-3 or TRBV12-4 and TRBJ2-5; D unclear. The CDR3 contains 13 residues. Trimming left V 1 base short and J 1 base short, with 4 bases between. The CDR3, as DNA: TGTGCCAGCAGTTTAGATGGCCAAGAGACCCAGTACTTC. Its translation: CASSLDGQETQYF.

This clonotype was observed many times. The V gene is TRBV7-6, the J gene TRBJ2-3; D might be TRBD1 (7 bases). V lost 7 bases, J lost 5 bases, and 31 bases lay in between. The CDR3 length is 19 residues. Per germline, CDR1 SGHVS and CDR2 FNYEAQ. The CDR3 DNA is TGTGCCAGCACGGGGGACCGCGGGGCGGGCGGCGCAGGGGGAGATACGCAGTATTTT. Translation: CASTGDRGAGGAGGDTQYF.

This clonotype was seen ten or more times. The chain carries TRBV20-1 and TRBJ2-3; D is possibly TRBD1 (5 bases). The CDR3 extends over 15 amino acids. In germline, CDR1 is DFQATT, CDR2 SNEGSKA (reference sequence). Trimming removed 3 bases from V and 6 bases from J, with 19 bases in between. The CDR3 DNA is TGCAGTGCTAGCTTCCTTATGGGGCCGGGCGATACGCAGTATTTT. It specifies CSASFLMGPGDTQYF.

This clonotype was seen many times. The chain joins TRBV5-1 to TRBJ1-1; D ambiguous. The CDR3 is 13 amino acids. CDR1 is SGHRS, CDR2 YFSETQ, per germline. Trimming took 2 bases from V and 1 from J, leaving 6 bases between them. The CDR3 sequence: CASSFRGNTEAFF. The CDR3 coding sequence is TGCGCCAGCAGCTTTCGCGGGAACACTGAAGCTTTCTTT. Variable domain in full (rest from reference TRBV5-1 and TRBJ1-1): KAGVTQTPRYLIKTRGQQVTLSCSPISGHRSVSWYQQTPGQGLQFLFEYFSETQRNKGNFPGRFSGRQFSNSRSEMNVSTLELGDSALYLCASSFRGNTEAFFGQGTRLTVV.

This clonotype was observed a few times. This sequence joins TRBV7-2 and TRBJ2-2, with D uncertain. The V gene's germline CDR1 is SGHTA and CDR2 FQGNSA. The CDR3 runs 12 residues. Trimming shortened V by 4 bases and J by 7 bases, and 7 bases separated the two germline ends. CDR3 residues: CASSSRGGELFF. Written as DNA, the CDR3 is TGTGCCAGCAGCTCGCGAGGCGGGGAGCTGTTTTTT.

In DNA form, the CDR3 reads TGCGCCAGCAGCTTGGGGGACACCGTCGAGCAGTACTTC. Its protein product is CASSLGDTVEQYF. The chain couples TRBV5-1 to TRBJ2-7; D possibly corresponds to TRBD1 (6 bases). With 0 bases removed from V and 6 bases from J, the gap between germline ends came to 10 bases. The germline V gene encodes CDR1 SGHRS and CDR2 YFSETQ. The CDR3 spans 13 residues.

This clonotype was detected only once. The rearrangement joins TRBV6-1 to TRBJ1-5; maybe TRBD1 (6 bases). Trimming stripped 9 bases from V and 0 bases from J, with 12 bases between. The V gene's germline CDR1 is MNHNS and CDR2 SASEGT. CDR3 size: 14 residues. In nucleotides, the CDR3 is TGTGCCAGTTCCGGGACAAATAGCAATCAGCCCCAGCATTTT. Its protein product is CASSGTNSNQPQHF.

This clonotype was found many times. The chain carries TRBV7-7 and TRBJ2-1, with unresolved D. CDR3 length: 13 amino acids. The germline V gene encodes CDR1 SSHAT and CDR2 FNYEAQ (reference sequence). V lost 0 bases, J lost 9 bases, and 9 bases lay in between. CDR3 region: CASSLAGNREQFF. In DNA form, the CDR3 reads TGTGCCAGCAGCTTAGCAGGGAATCGTGAGCAGTTCTTC.

This clonotype was found many times. The chain is built from TRBV12-3 or TRBV12-4 and TRBJ1-6; D may be TRBD1 (6 bases). CDR3 size: 16 residues. V shed 6 bases and J shed 7 bases, with 19 bases lying between them. CDR3 nucleotide sequence: TGTGCCAGCAGATCGGACAGCGGGGGTTTAAATTCACCCCTCCACTTT. Translated, it gives CASRSDSGGLNSPLHF.

Note on this clonotype: A much larger clone sits a single nucleotide away, making a read error possible. The rearrangement uses TRBV10-3 and TRBJ2-6; 8 bases line up with TRBD1. The germline V gene encodes CDR1 ENHRY and CDR2 SYGVKD. The CDR3 sequence is 18 residues long. The DNA for the CDR3 is TGTGCCATCCACCCCGGGACAGGCGTACCTACTGGGGCCAACGTCCTGGCTTTC. Translated: CAIHPGTGVPTGANVLAF.

The chain couples TRBV11-2 to TRBJ1-2; TRBD1 matches 8 bases. This CDR3 is built from 14 residues. V lost 5 bases, J lost 5 bases, and 7 bases stayed unmatched. Germline values: CDR1 SGHAT, CDR2 FQNNGV. In DNA, the CDR3 is TGTGCCAGCAGCCGCCAGGACAGGGTTTATGGCTACACCTTC. Its protein is CASSRQDRVYGYTF.

As concerns this clonotype: Since a much larger clone is just one base distant, this may be a read error. The genes are TRBV2 and TRBJ1-1; TRBD1 is a possible D gene (6 bases). The CDR3 is made up of 16 amino acids. CDR1 and CDR2 from the germline V gene are SNHLY and FYNNEI. The CDR3 DNA is TGTGCCAGCAGTGAAGAGGAGGGGGACATGAACACTAAAGCTTTCTTT. Residues: CASSEEEGDMNTKAFF.

V usage is TRBV5-4 and J usage is TRBJ2-2, with 9 bases that match TRBD1. Germline CDR1 SGHNT, CDR2 YYREEE (reference sequence). The junction had 5 bases not matched to a gene; V was cut back by 1 base and J by 7 bases. The CDR3 spans 15 residues. In DNA, the CDR3 is TGTGCCAGCAGCTTGCGGGACAGGGAAAACGGGGAGCTGTTTTTT. Protein sequence: CASSLRDRENGELFF.

This clonotype was counted only a few times. The V and J genes are TRBV2 and TRBJ2-7; no clear D. Germline-derived CDR1 and CDR2 are SNHLY and FYNNEI. CDR3 length: 12 residues. V was cut by 7 bases and J by 6 bases, with 13 bases left in between. CDR3 DNA: TGTGCCAGCAAAACCTTCAGTGCCGAGCAGTACTTC. Amino acid sequence: CASKTFSAEQYF.

CDR3 residues: CASSRDRFSYEQYF. CDR3 bases: TGTGCCAGCAGCAGGGACAGGTTTTCCTACGAGCAGTACTTC. V is TRBV6-1 and J is TRBJ2-7; 8 bases are a match to TRBD1. The CDR3 length is 14 residues. V lost 6 bases to trimming and J lost 1 base; unmatched junction nucleotides: 5. CDR1 and CDR2 from the germline V gene are MNHNS and SASEGT.

This clonotype was seen many times. This chain connects TRBV11-2 to TRBJ2-1; D is possibly TRBD1 (6 bases). V gave up 1 base and J gave up 6 bases, with 10 bases separating them. Looked up from germline, CDR1 is SGHAT and CDR2 is FQNNGV. This CDR3 region has 14 residues. CDR3 DNA: TGTGCCAGCAGCTTAGCGGGACACTCCAATGAGCAGTTCTTC. It is translated as CASSLAGHSNEQFF.

There are many counts of this clonotype. The chain is built from TRBV5-1 and TRBJ2-3; D is uncertain. Per the germline V gene, CDR1 is SGHRS and CDR2 is YFSETQ. The CDR3 runs 15 residues. The V end was cut by 4 bases, the J end by 4 bases, with 16 bases between. Here the CDR3 reads CASSRGYTQPDTQYF. The CDR3 region has the DNA TGCGCCAGCAGCCGCGGTTATACTCAGCCAGATACGCAGTATTTT.

Comment on this clonotype: This clone may be a read error of a much larger clone one base away. The chain employs TRBV6-6 and TRBJ1-3; D uncertain. The length of the CDR3 is 12 residues. Germline-derived CDR1 and CDR2 are MNHNY and SVGAGI (reference sequence). The CDR3 sequence is CVSSYKADTIYF. CDR3 DNA: TGTGTCAGCAGTTATAAGGCGGACACCATATATTTT.

This clonotype was counted many times. The V gene is TRBV5-1, the J gene TRBJ1-1; unclear D gene. Germline V CDR1 and CDR2: SGHRS, YFSETQ. The germline V and J ends were trimmed by 4 bases and 1 base, with 26 bases remaining between them. The CDR3 consists of 19 residues. CDR3 region: CASSTGDWEERARNTEAFF. The CDR3 DNA reads TGCGCCAGCAGCACGGGAGATTGGGAGGAAAGGGCCCGGAACACTGAAGCTTTCTTT.

This clonotype has ten or more counts. The rearrangement links TRBV5-1 to TRBJ2-7; D gene uncertain. The V gene lost 0 bases and the J gene lost 5 bases, with 12 bases spanning the gap. The CDR3 consists of 14 residues. Germline loops: CDR1 SGHRS, CDR2 YFSETQ. The CDR3 loop is CASSLVRGNDEQYF. The CDR3 DNA is TGCGCCAGCAGCTTGGTACGAGGAAACGACGAGCAGTACTTC.

This clonotype was detected many times. The V gene is TRBV7-4, the J gene TRBJ2-7; D gene unclear. Germline CDR1 is SGHVT and CDR2 is SQSDAQ. The CDR3 consists of 13 residues. The V gene lost 2 bases and the J gene lost 6 bases, with 11 bases spanning the gap. CDR3 in DNA: TGTGCCAGCAGCTTATACTCGCGTTGCGAGCAGTACTTC. It translates to CASSLYSRCEQYF. The full variable domain, in which reference TRBV7-4 and TRBJ2-7 provide the parts outside the CDR3, is GAGVSQSPRYKVAKRGRDVALRCDSISGHVTLYWYRQTLGQGSEVLTYSQSDAQRDKSGRPSGRFSAERPERSVSTLKIQRTEQGDSAVYLCASSLYSRCEQYFGPGTRLTVT.

The sample holds many counts of this clonotype. A read error may account for a junction end that differs from germline. This chain joins TRBV24-1 and TRBJ2-2, with D perhaps matching TRBD2 (5 bases). CDR3 size: 14 residues. Germline V lookup: CDR1 KGHDR, CDR2 SFDVKD. CDR3 nucleotide sequence: TGTGTCACCAGTGATGGAGGGAACACCGGGGAGCTGTTTTTT. Protein: CVTSDGGNTGELFF.

This clonotype has a count of ten or more. CDR3 region: CSEDKAGGDEQFF. The CDR3 nucleotides are TGCAGCGAAGATAAAGCGGGGGGCGATGAGCAGTTCTTC. V and J are TRBV29-1 and TRBJ2-1; TRBD2 aligns across 9 bases. CDR1 and CDR2 (germline): SQVTM, ANQGSEA. This CDR3 comprises 13 residues. V trimming: 7 bases; J trimming: 8 bases; junction bases outside the gene matches: 9.